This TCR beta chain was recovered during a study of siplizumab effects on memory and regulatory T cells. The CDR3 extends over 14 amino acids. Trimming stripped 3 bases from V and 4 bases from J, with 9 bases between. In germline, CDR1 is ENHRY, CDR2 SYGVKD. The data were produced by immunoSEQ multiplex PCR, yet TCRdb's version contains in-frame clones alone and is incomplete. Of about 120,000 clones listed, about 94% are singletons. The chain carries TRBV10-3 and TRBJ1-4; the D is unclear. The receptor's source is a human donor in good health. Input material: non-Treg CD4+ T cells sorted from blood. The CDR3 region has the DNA TGTGCCATCAGTGATGGGCCCAGTAATGAAAAACTGTTTTTT. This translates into CAISDGPSNEKLFF.